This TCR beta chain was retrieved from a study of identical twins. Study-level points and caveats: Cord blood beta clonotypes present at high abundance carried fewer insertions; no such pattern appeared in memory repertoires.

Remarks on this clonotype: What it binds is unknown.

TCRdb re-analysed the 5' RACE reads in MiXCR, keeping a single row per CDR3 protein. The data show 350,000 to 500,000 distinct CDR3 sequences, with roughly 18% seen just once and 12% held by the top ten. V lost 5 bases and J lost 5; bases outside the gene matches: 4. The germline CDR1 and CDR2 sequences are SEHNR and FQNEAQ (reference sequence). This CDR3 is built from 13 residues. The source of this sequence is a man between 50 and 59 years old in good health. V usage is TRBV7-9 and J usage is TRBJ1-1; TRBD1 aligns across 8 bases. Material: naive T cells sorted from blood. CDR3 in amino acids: CASSQRTGTEAFF. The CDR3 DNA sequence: TGTGCCAGCAGCCAGCGGACAGGGACTGAAGCTTTCTTT.